The 20 T cell receptor beta chains below all came from one sample that was sequenced in a study of radiotherapy plus CTLA-4 blockade in lung cancer. Data came from immunoSEQ multiplex PCR; TCRdb stores just in-frame clones and leaves some out. The top ten clones hold over 15% of a sample with more than 55,000 clones, around 80% of them seen once. Sequencing used peripheral blood, obtained from a patient treated with radiotherapy plus ipilimumab. These receptors were taken from a human donor with non-small cell lung cancer who had a complete response to radiotherapy plus ipilimumab.

J is TRBJ1-5 and V is TRBV6-5; D is undetermined. CDR1 and CDR2 (germline): MNHEY, SVGAGI. V dropped 6 bases and J dropped 2 bases, with 11 bases sitting between them. The CDR3 is made up of 14 amino acids. CDR3 residues: CASSYARGNQPQHF. The CDR3 nucleotides are TGTGCCAGCAGCTACGCACGGGGCAATCAGCCCCAGCATTTT.

This clone was counted a few times. The gene calls are TRBV18 and TRBJ2-2, with TRBD1 identical over 7 bases. Germline assignment: CDR1 KGHSH and CDR2 LQKENI. After removal of 6 bases from V and 0 bases from J, the junction contained 1 base not matched to a gene. This CDR3 comprises 14 residues. This chain's CDR3 is CASSQGANTGELFF. The CDR3 nucleotides are TGTGCCAGCTCCCAGGGGGCGAACACCGGGGAGCTGTTTTTT. The whole variable domain, remainder taken from reference TRBV18 and TRBJ2-2, is NAGVMQNPRHLVRRRGQEARLRCSPMKGHSHVYWYRQLPEEGLKFMVYLQKENIIDESGMPKERFSAEFPKEGPSILRIQQVVRGDSAAYFCASSQGANTGELFFGEGSRLTVL.

The rearrangement joins TRBV6-1 to TRBJ1-1; no firm D call. The V gene lost 7 bases and the J gene lost 7 bases, with 16 bases spanning the gap. The length of the CDR3 is 13 residues. CDR1 and CDR2 (germline): MNHNS, SASEGT. The CDR3 region has the DNA TGTGCCAGCACCAGGACCGGGGAAGGTGAAGCTTTCTTT. Its protein product is CASTRTGEGEAFF.

The chain is built from TRBV4-1 and TRBJ1-2, with D perhaps matching TRBD1 (5 bases). Germline CDR1 reads MGHRA; CDR2 reads YSYEKL. The V gene lost 2 bases and the J gene lost 0 bases, with 19 bases spanning the gap. This CDR3 spans 18 amino acids. Here the CDR3 reads CASSQPGTASYTNYGYTF. The CDR3 DNA reads TGCGCCAGCAGCCAACCCGGGACTGCGTCGTATACTAACTATGGCTACACCTTC.

The chain carries TRBV12-5 and TRBJ2-1; 14 bases match TRBD2. Germline V gene sequence: CDR1 LGHNT, CDR2 FRNRAP. There are 18 residues in the CDR3. V shed 4 bases and J 7 bases; nucleotides not matched to a gene: 12. CDR3 sequence reads: CASGSPFGTSGSSNEQFF. For the CDR3, the DNA is TGTGCTAGTGGTTCCCCCTTCGGGACTAGCGGGAGTAGTAATGAGCAGTTCTTC.

This clone was detected once. The chain is built from TRBV30 and TRBJ2-5, with a weak D call TRBD2 (5 bases). Germline assignment: CDR1 GTSNPN and CDR2 SVGIG (reference sequence). The CDR3 is 12 amino acids. V gave up 2 bases and J gave up 3 bases, with 7 bases separating them. The CDR3, as DNA: TGTGCCTGGAGTCCGAGGGAAGAGACCCAGTACTTC. The encoded protein is CAWSPREETQYF.

This clone was recorded only once. The J gene is TRBJ2-2, the V gene TRBV7-2, with 11 bases fitting TRBD2. This CDR3 contains 18 residues. The germline gives CDR1 SGHTA, CDR2 FQGNSA. With V trimmed by 1 base and J by 4 bases, 8 bases remained unmatched. The CDR3 DNA is TGTGCCAGCAGCTTAGTGGTAGCGGGGGGGCAGGGCACCGGGGAGCTGTTTTTT. Encoded protein: CASSLVVAGGQGTGELFF.

Of note for this clone: Other DNA sequences in the sample encode the same CDR3. The V gene is TRBV30, the J gene TRBJ2-3; 12 bases are a match to TRBD2. Germline CDR1 is GTSNPN and CDR2 is SVGIG (reference sequence). J was trimmed by 3 bases and V by 3 bases; bases with no gene match: 7. The CDR3 runs 16 residues. CDR3 nucleotides: TGTGCCTGGAGGCTAGCGGGGGGGAGTAGTACAGATACGCAGTATTTT. Translated: CAWRLAGGSSTDTQYF.

The chain links TRBV7-2 to TRBJ2-3; 11 nucleotides align to TRBD2. CDR3 length: 14 amino acids. CDR1 is SGHTA, CDR2 FQGNSA, per germline. V was pared by 5 bases and J by 5 bases, with 3 bases of the junction left unmatched. CDR3 in DNA: TGTGCCAGCAGCGGAACTAGCGGGAGAGATACGCAGTATTTT. Its protein product is CASSGTSGRDTQYF.

V is TRBV10-3 and J is TRBJ1-5; D is uncertain. Germline CDR1 ENHRY, CDR2 SYGVKD. V lost 0 bases and J 4 bases, leaving 7 bases between the germline ends. CDR3 length: 14 residues. The CDR3 reads CAISESPGNQPQHF. CDR3 DNA sequence: TGTGCCATCAGTGAGTCCCCGGGGAATCAGCCCCAGCATTTT.

This chain uses TRBV7-9 with TRBJ2-7; D unresolved. The CDR3 has 12 residues. V was shortened by 2 bases and J by 6 bases, with 8 bases between the two germline ends. In germline, CDR1 is SEHNR, CDR2 FQNEAQ (reference sequence). In nucleotides, the CDR3 is TGTGCCAGCAGCTTAAGGCGCGGCGAGCAGTACTTC. Translating gives CASSLRRGEQYF.

The chain couples TRBV30 to TRBJ1-5, with unresolved D. Germline assignment: CDR1 GTSNPN and CDR2 SVGIG (reference sequence). Trimming shortened V by 2 bases and J by 1 base, and 12 bases separated the two germline ends. This CDR3 is 15 amino acids long. CDR3: CAWSKEGISNQPQHF. The CDR3 bases are TGTGCCTGGAGTAAGGAGGGTATAAGCAATCAGCCCCAGCATTTT.

A few counts support this clone. This sequence joins TRBV9 and TRBJ2-5, with D tentatively TRBD1 (5 bases). Per the germline V gene, CDR1 is SGDLS and CDR2 is YYNGEE. The CDR3 has 15 residues. Trimming removed 0 bases from V and 1 base from J, with 10 bases in between. CDR3 loop: CASSVGGTLQETQYF. DNA for the CDR3: TGTGCCAGCAGCGTAGGGGGCACCCTCCAAGAGACCCAGTACTTC.

This clone occurred a few times. The chain is built from TRBV7-9 and TRBJ1-5; 9 nucleotides align to TRBD1. The CDR3 is 19 residues long. The germline V gene has CDR1 SEHNR and CDR2 FQNEAQ (reference sequence). The V segment lost 1 base and the J segment 7 bases; nucleotides outside the gene matches: 17. In DNA form, the CDR3 reads TGTGCCAGCAGCTTAGTGGGGGGACAGGGCGATGCCCTAGGGCAGCCCCAGCATTTT. Its protein is CASSLVGGQGDALGQPQHF.

This sequence joins TRBV27 and TRBJ1-5; the D gene is possibly TRBD1 (6 bases). The CDR3 covers 16 residues. Trimming removed 5 bases at V and 2 bases at J, with 16 bases between. CDR1 and CDR2 from the germline V gene are MNHEY and SMNVEV (reference sequence). The DNA of the CDR3 is TGTGCCAGCAGTGATACACAGGGCTGGGGCAATCAGCCCCAGCATTTT. Protein sequence: CASSDTQGWGNQPQHF.

The chain links TRBV5-6 to TRBJ2-7, with 10 bases fitting TRBD1. The CDR3 consists of 15 residues. Germline-derived CDR1 and CDR2 are SGHDT and YYEEEE. V lost 2 bases, J lost 3 bases, and 5 bases stayed unmatched. In DNA form, the CDR3 reads TGTGCCAGCAGCTTAACGACAGGGGGCGGCTACGAGCAGTACTTC. It yields the protein CASSLTTGGGYEQYF.

The rearrangement uses TRBV6-5 and TRBJ1-2; 10 bases line up with TRBD1. Germline loops: CDR1 MNHEY, CDR2 SVGAGI. V dropped 7 bases and J dropped 2; count of bases not matched to a gene: 1. The CDR3 has 13 residues. CDR3 region: CASTDRGNYGYTF. CDR3 DNA sequence: TGTGCCAGCACGGACAGGGGGAACTATGGCTACACCTTC.

V and J are TRBV29-1 and TRBJ1-2; D gene unclear. Trimming removed 7 bases at V and 4 bases at J, with 7 bases between. The CDR3 contains 10 residues. Germline V gene lookup returns CDR1 SQVTM and CDR2 ANQGSEA. The CDR3 region is CSDDRYGYTF. DNA of the CDR3: TGCAGCGATGACCGCTATGGCTACACCTTC. The variable domain in full, with the rest retrieved from reference TRBV29-1 and TRBJ1-2, is SAVISQKPSRDICQRGTSLTIQCQVDSQVTMMFWYRQQPGQSLTLIATANQGSEATYESGFVIDKFPISRPNLTFSTLTVSNMSPEDSSIYLCSDDRYGYTFGSGTRLTVV.

The chain couples TRBV5-4 to TRBJ2-1, with TRBD2 identical over 9 bases. This CDR3 has 16 residues. Unmatched junction bases numbered 9, after V lost 4 bases and J lost 4 bases. Germline CDR1 SGHNT, CDR2 YYREEE (reference sequence). The CDR3 sequence: CASSPGLAGTYNEQFF. Written as DNA, the CDR3 is TGTGCCAGCAGCCCGGGGCTAGCGGGAACATACAATGAGCAGTTCTTC.

V usage is TRBV7-9 and J usage is TRBJ2-1; TRBD1 aligns across 7 bases. Germline V gene sequence: CDR1 SEHNR, CDR2 FQNEAQ (reference sequence). The CDR3 consists of 17 residues. The junction had 5 bases not matched to a gene; V was cut back by 0 bases and J by 0 bases. The chain's CDR3 is CASSLAGTASSYNEQFF. CDR3 in DNA: TGTGCCAGCAGCTTAGCTGGGACAGCGAGCTCCTACAATGAGCAGTTCTTC.